The clone carrying this TCR beta chain has a handful of counts. Its antigen remains unidentified. These data come from a study of vaccination effects on CD4 cells after COVID-19. Study-wide context: Every participant took two doses of the BNT162b2 or mRNA-1273 vaccine.

Produced via immunoSEQ multiplex PCR; TCRdb's table is partial and in-frame only. The table has 10,000 to 13,000 clones, 65% to 75% seen once. Germline CDR1 is LGHNA and CDR2 is YNFKEQ. V shed 4 bases, J shed 6 bases, and the junction held 6 bases outside the gene matches. This CDR3 comprises 15 residues. Pools of viral peptides were used by the ViraFEST assay to expand antigen-specific CD4+ T cells ahead of sequencing. Upon completion of approximately ten days in culture, CD4+ T cells were isolated. On day 3 and again on day 7, half the medium was replaced with IL-2 medium. This TCR was recovered from a human donor who received a COVID-19 vaccine. This sample comprised CD4+ T cells from PBMCs cultured with HCoV-229E spike peptides, obtained before COVID-19 vaccination. J is TRBJ1-6 and V is TRBV4-2, with 7 bases lining up with TRBD1. The CDR3 region has the DNA TGTGCCAGCAGCCCTCGCGGACAGGTTAATTCACCCCTCCACTTT. Amino acid sequence: CASSPRGQVNSPLHF.